The 18 T cell receptor beta chains in this list originate from one sample, sequenced in a study of blood T cells in healthy people across ages. For the second PCR, which ran for about 6 to 11 cycles, a sample-barcoded 5' primer and a J-beta primer mix were used. TCRdb itself ran the 5' RACE reads through MiXCR, one entry per CDR3 protein. The sample lists about 1.6 million distinct CDR3 sequences, roughly 32% occurring once. Sequenced input: blood. The receptors stem from a woman aged 30 to 39 in good health.

This clonotype showed up just a few times. This chain uses TRBV6-2 or TRBV6-3 with TRBJ1-2, with D uncertain. The germline gives CDR1 MNHEY, CDR2 SVGEGT. This CDR3 is 14 amino acids long. Trimming took 2 bases from V and 2 from J, leaving 9 bases between them. The CDR3 DNA reads TGTGCCAGCAGTTACAGGACCGACAACTATGGCTACACCTTC. This sequence encodes CASSYRTDNYGYTF.

This clonotype turned up a few times. The J gene is TRBJ1-4, the V gene TRBV7-9; D perhaps matches TRBD1 (5 bases). Germline V gene sequence: CDR1 SEHNR, CDR2 FQNEAQ (reference sequence). CDR3 size: 14 residues. V lost 5 bases and J 8 bases, leaving 15 bases between the germline ends. In DNA, the CDR3 is TGTGCCAGCAGCGGGGCCGGCTTGGGAGAAAAACTGTTTTTT. It specifies CASSGAGLGEKLFF.

This clonotype has a count of ten or more. The V call is TRBV29-1, the J call TRBJ2-2; possibly TRBD1 for D (5 bases). The germline CDR1 and CDR2 sequences are SQVTM and ANQGSEA. CDR3 size: 13 residues. V lost 4 bases and J 5 bases, leaving 11 bases between the germline ends. The CDR3 spells CSVGQGSTGELFF. The CDR3 DNA sequence: TGCAGCGTTGGCCAGGGTTCGACCGGGGAGCTGTTTTTT.

The chain employs TRBV7-2 and TRBJ1-5; tentative D call: TRBD1 (6 bases). Germline CDR1 and CDR2: SGHTA and FQGNSA. Trimming shortened V by 5 bases and J by 0 bases, and 11 bases separated the two germline ends. CDR3 length: 15 residues. The CDR3 spells CASSLDRSSNQPQHF. CDR3 coding DNA: TGTGCCAGCAGCCTCGACAGGTCTAGCAATCAGCCCCAGCATTTT.

The V gene is TRBV5-1, the J gene TRBJ2-7, with no clear D. V shed 4 bases and J shed 0 bases, with 11 bases lying between them. Germline V gene data show CDR1 as SGHRS and CDR2 as YFSETQ. The CDR3 has 14 residues. CDR3 DNA: TGCGCCAGCAGCGACCGTCGGAGCTCCTACGAGCAGTACTTC. Translated, it gives CASSDRRSSYEQYF.

This chain links TRBV20-1 with TRBJ1-1; no clear D gene. V lost 3 bases and J 0 bases, leaving 11 bases between the germline ends. CDR3 size: 14 residues. Germline assignment: CDR1 DFQATT and CDR2 SNEGSKA (reference sequence). The CDR3 sequence is CSARVQRMNTEAFF. The CDR3 DNA is TGCAGTGCTAGGGTGCAGAGAATGAACACTGAAGCTTTCTTT.

This clonotype was counted only a few times. This sequence joins TRBV5-4 and TRBJ2-7; the D gene is possibly TRBD1 (6 bases). The V gene lost 4 bases and the J gene lost 1 base, with 15 bases spanning the gap. Germline CDR1 reads SGHNT; CDR2 reads YYREEE (reference sequence). The CDR3 length is 15 residues. The CDR3 DNA sequence: TGTGCCAGCAGCAATCGACAGGAGAGTTCCTACGAGCAGTACTTC. Amino acid sequence: CASSNRQESSYEQYF.

The V call is TRBV20-1, the J call TRBJ1-2; possible D gene TRBD1, 6 bases. Germline CDR1 is DFQATT and CDR2 is SNEGSKA (reference sequence). The CDR3 runs 11 residues. V shed 0 bases and J shed 10 bases, with 9 bases lying between them. The chain's CDR3 is CSARDRTAYTF. Here the CDR3 DNA reads TGCAGTGCTAGAGACAGGACAGCCTACACCTTC.

The table lists this clonotype with many counts. This chain connects TRBV29-1 to TRBJ2-1, with TRBD2 matching 7 bases. Trimming at V came to 0 bases and at J to 4 bases, leaving 6 bases not matched to a gene. Per the germline V gene, CDR1 is SQVTM and CDR2 is ANQGSEA. This CDR3 comprises 15 residues. The CDR3 is CSVEDSRLAYNEQFF. DNA of the CDR3: TGCAGCGTTGAAGATTCGCGACTAGCTTACAATGAGCAGTTCTTC.

This clonotype appeared a few times. Here the CDR3 reads CSARRGHSYNEQFF. The CDR3 nucleotides read TGCAGTGCTAGGAGGGGGCACTCCTACAATGAGCAGTTCTTC. The chain is built from TRBV20-1 and TRBJ2-1, with 7 bases lining up with TRBD1. Germline-derived CDR1 and CDR2 are DFQATT and SNEGSKA (reference sequence). The trim removed 3 bases at V and 0 bases at J, leaving 2 bases unmatched. The length of the CDR3 is 14 residues.

This clonotype was detected ten times or more. The CDR3 reads CASSFGTLYGYTF. DNA for the CDR3: TGCGCCAGCAGCTTCGGGACACTGTATGGCTACACCTTC. This chain links TRBV5-1 with TRBJ1-2; weak D call: TRBD1 (6 bases). This CDR3 is built from 13 residues. Germline CDR1 reads SGHRS; CDR2 reads YFSETQ. Trimming stripped 2 bases from V and 5 bases from J, with 10 bases between.

As for this clonotype: Compared with germline, one end of the junction differs, possibly owing to a read error. The chain employs TRBV5-1 and TRBJ1-2, with TRBD1 matching 9 bases. CDR1 and CDR2 (germline): SGHRS, YFSETQ. The CDR3 length is 15 residues. The CDR3 region is CAGSSDGTGTYGYTF. The CDR3 bases are TGCGCCGGCAGCTCCGATGGGACAGGGACCTATGGCTACACCTTC.

Notes on this clonotype: This could be a read error, since a much larger clone is one nucleotide away. The chain carries TRBV14 and TRBJ2-1; D is perhaps TRBD1 or TRBD2 (5 bases each). Germline V CDR1 and CDR2: SGHDN, FVKESK. The CDR3 totals 16 residues. V gave up 1 base and J gave up 4 bases, with 14 bases separating them. This CDR3 is CASSQGGAGTYNEQFF. In nucleotides, the CDR3 is TGTGCCAGCAGCCAAGGAGGGGCAGGAACGTACAATGAGCAGTTCTTC.

The chain couples TRBV20-1 to TRBJ1-2; D call uncertain. Germline V gene sequence: CDR1 DFQATT, CDR2 SNEGSKA (reference sequence). The CDR3 runs 13 residues. Trimming stripped 0 bases from V and 5 bases from J, with 10 bases between. In nucleotides, the CDR3 is TGCAGTGCTAGAGAGGACCGTCCGTATGGCTACACCTTC. Translating it yields CSAREDRPYGYTF.

In this sample, this clonotype turned up a few times. Just one base apart from a much larger clone, this may be a read error. The chain combines TRBV29-1 with TRBJ2-7; D is possibly TRBD2 (5 bases). CDR1 and CDR2 (germline): SQVTM, ANQGSEA. The CDR3 is 13 amino acids. With 0 bases removed from V and 10 bases from J, the gap between germline ends came to 16 bases. CDR3 sequence reads: CSVEDRAGLGQYF. The CDR3 DNA sequence: TGCAGCGTTGAAGATCGAGCCGGACTGGGTCAGTACTTC.

The table lists this clonotype with many counts. This chain joins TRBV4-1 and TRBJ2-1; D unresolved. Trimming removed 4 bases from V and 7 bases from J, with 11 bases in between. This CDR3 contains 13 residues. The V gene's germline CDR1 is MGHRA and CDR2 YSYEKL. The CDR3 DNA is TGCGCCAGCAGCCGGTCCAGGCAAAATGAGCAGTTCTTC. Amino acids: CASSRSRQNEQFF.

This clonotype was recorded a few times. The rearrangement links TRBV4-1 to TRBJ2-7; TRBD2 aligns across 8 bases. This CDR3 comprises 18 residues. CDR1 and CDR2 from the germline V gene are MGHRA and YSYEKL. Unmatched junction bases numbered 13, after V lost 0 bases and J lost 3 bases. Here the CDR3 DNA reads TGCGCCAGCAGCCAAGATCGAGGTCGGGGGGGCATTTTCTACGAGCAGTACTTC. It specifies CASSQDRGRGGIFYEQYF.

This clonotype was counted between two and nine times. V and J are TRBV20-1 and TRBJ2-4; D tentatively fits TRBD1 or TRBD2 (5 bases each). Between the trimmed V and J ends, which lost 4 bases and 0 bases, there was a span of 16 bases. The germline CDR1 and CDR2 sequences are DFQATT and SNEGSKA (reference sequence). This CDR3 has 16 amino acids. CDR3 region: CSAIGREGLAKNIQYF. The CDR3, as DNA: TGCAGTGCTATAGGGAGAGAGGGGTTAGCCAAAAACATTCAGTACTTC.